The TCR beta chain described here comes from a study of response to subunit inactivated influenza vaccine. V was shortened by 2 bases and J by 2 bases, with 10 bases between the two germline ends. Germline V gives CDR1 SGHRS, CDR2 YFSETQ. This CDR3 contains 15 residues. This clonotype was found a few times. MiXCR was run by TCRdb on the RT-PCR reads, yielding one entry per CDR3 protein. This repertoire shows 650,000 or so distinct CDR3 sequences, approximately 14% found once; its top ten account for less than 9%. The clonotype originates from a man between 50 and 59 years old who received an inactivated influenza vaccine. The sequences come from PBMCs from blood, collected approximately 15 days before vaccination. V is TRBV5-1 and J is TRBJ2-2; D possibly corresponds to TRBD2 (6 bases). The CDR3 DNA reads as TGCGCCAGCAGCTTCGGGACTCCAAACACCGGGGAGCTGTTTTTT. It translates to CASSFGTPNTGELFF.